This T cell receptor beta chain was recorded in a study of CD8 T cell repertoires and HIV-1 epitope variants. Study-level background: Controls included no peptide, Ebola AY9 epitope, and a CMV, EBV, flu pool. An uncultured baseline aliquot held 1M T cells. General study findings and limits: Fewer than ten TCR beta clonotypes were antigen-specific, six apparently recognizing autologous or escape variants.

V gave up 4 bases and J gave up 2 bases; unmatched junction bases: 4. This CDR3 is 15 amino acids long. CDR1 and CDR2 (germline): SGDLS, YYNGEE. As concerns this clone: What it binds is unknown.

Only in-frame clones appear in the TCRdb table, and some are missing; sequencing was by immunoSEQ multiplex PCR. The sample carries fewer than 6,000 clones, approximately 60% recorded once. The TCR was taken from a male donor with HIV. This sequence joins TRBV9 and TRBJ2-5, with 11 bases lining up with TRBD2. Material for sequencing was cultured CD8+ T cells derived from PBMCs. The CDR3 loop reads CASSLSGGAQETQYF. DNA of the CDR3: TGTGCCAGCAGCCTTAGCGGGGGGGCGCAAGAGACCCAGTACTTC.